This T cell receptor beta chain is drawn from a study of blood T cell repertoires in COVID-19. V gave up 3 bases and J gave up 8 bases; unmatched junction bases: 6. CDR1 KGHSH and CDR2 LQKENI come from the germline V gene. The CDR3 contains 14 residues. Categorization into cohorts depended on clinical history that participants reported. Sequencing was performed with immunoSEQ multiplex PCR; in TCRdb, only in-frame clones are kept and a portion is missing. The sample records nearly 250,000 clones, around 85% being singletons. The source is a woman aged 45-60 years with acute COVID-19. Sequencing used PBMCs or T cells enriched from blood (not recorded which). V is TRBV18 and J is TRBJ2-1; 8 bases are shared with TRBD2. CDR3 protein: CASSPGGGHDEQFF. CDR3 bases: TGTGCCAGCTCACCCGGCGGGGGGCATGATGAGCAGTTCTTC.